This passage covers 20 T cell receptor beta chains from one sample sequenced in a study of tumor and adjacent non-tumor tissue in lung cancer. TCRbeta libraries were built with three rounds of nested PCR, modified from ARM-PCR. TCRdb used MiXCR to reprocess the multiplex PCR reads, holding one entry per CDR3 protein. The sample yields around 200,000 distinct CDR3 sequences, 71% seen once. The template was RNA from unsorted bulk tissue. The sequenced sample consisted of lung tumor tissue. All receptors come from a man in his sixties with non-small cell lung cancer.

On this clonotype itself: The conserved phenylalanine or tryptophan is not found at the CDR3 terminus, so this likely reflects a read error. The J gene is TRBJ2-3, the V gene TRBV11-2; D may be TRBD1 (6 bases). Trimming took off 6 bases at V and 4 bases at J, with 8 bases between the two ends. The CDR3 has 12 amino acids. Germline assignment: CDR1 SGHAT and CDR2 FQNNGV. The CDR3 DNA follows: TGTGCCAGCAGTTACAGGGCAGATACGCAGTATTAT. Protein sequence: CASSYRADTQYY.

The chain has TRBV30 and TRBJ2-4, with D tentatively TRBD2 (6 bases). CDR1 and CDR2 from the germline V gene are GTSNPN and SVGIG (reference sequence). V shed 0 bases and J shed 1 base, with 25 bases lying between them. The CDR3 has 20 residues. The CDR3 spells CAWSVGSGHRLTVAKNIQYF. DNA of the CDR3: TGTGCCTGGAGTGTCGGGAGTGGACACCGCTTAACTGTGGCCAAAAACATTCAGTACTTC.

In this sample, this clonotype turned up once. V usage is TRBV12-3 or TRBV12-4 and J usage is TRBJ2-5, with unresolved D. Between the trimmed V and J ends, which lost 5 bases and 3 bases, there was a span of 10 bases. The CDR3 is made up of 13 amino acids. As DNA, the CDR3 is TGTGCCAGCAGTATATCGGAAAAAGAGACCCAGTACTTC. Amino acids: CASSISEKETQYF.

Concerning this clonotype itself: This could be a read error, since a much larger clone is one nucleotide away. The J gene is TRBJ2-7, the V gene TRBV29-1; tentatively, D is TRBD1 (6 bases). The CDR3 runs to 12 residues. Germline CDR1 reads SQVTM; CDR2 reads ANQGSEA. The CDR3 protein is CSVGTNTYDQYF. The CDR3 bases are TGCAGCGTCGGGACAAATACCTACGATCAGTACTTC.

The chain links TRBV5-1 to TRBJ1-4; D possibly corresponds to TRBD1 (5 bases). From germline, CDR1 is SGHRS and CDR2 YFSETQ. The CDR3 extends over 15 amino acids. With 8 bases removed from V and 3 bases from J, the gap between germline ends came to 17 bases. The CDR3 here is CASRLSTAPNEKLFF. The DNA for the CDR3 is TGCGCCAGTAGATTGTCGACAGCTCCTAATGAAAAACTGTTTTTT.

This clonotype was counted a few times. Possible read error: a much larger clone is one base away. This chain links TRBV29-1 with TRBJ2-7; D is perhaps TRBD1 (6 bases). Per germline, CDR1 SQVTM and CDR2 ANQGSEA. The CDR3 extends over 11 amino acids. The CDR3: CNVRTVYEQYF. Written as DNA, the CDR3 is TGCAACGTTAGGACAGTTTACGAGCAGTACTTC.

About this clonotype: A much larger clone differs from this one at a single base, so this may be a read error. The chain uses TRBV12-3 or TRBV12-4 and TRBJ1-5, with no clear D. Trimming left V 3 bases short and J 7 bases short, with 10 bases between. The CDR3 consists of 13 residues. The CDR3 sequence: CASSFKGEQPQHF. The CDR3, as DNA: TGTGCCAGCAGTTTTAAAGGAGAACAGCCCCAGCATTTT.

The rearrangement joins TRBV20-1 to TRBJ2-5; 8 bases align to TRBD1. Germline CDR1 is DFQATT and CDR2 is SNEGSKA (reference sequence). V shed 5 bases and J 7 bases; nucleotides not matched to a gene: 15. This CDR3 spans 15 amino acids. The CDR3 loop is CSAPRTGWLGSTQYF. In nucleotides, the CDR3 is TGCAGTGCTCCACGGACAGGGTGGTTGGGCTCGACCCAGTACTTC.

This clonotype was observed a handful of times. Compared with germline, one end of the junction differs, possibly owing to a read error. V usage is TRBV6-6 and J usage is TRBJ1-5; possible D gene TRBD1, 6 bases. CDR1 is MNHNY, CDR2 SVGAGI, per germline (reference sequence). This CDR3 region has 14 residues. The CDR3 region has the DNA TGTGCCAGCAGTCCCAGGGGTGCGGATCAGTCCCAGCATTTT. As protein: CASSPRGADQSQHF.

This clonotype ranks as medium-sized (0.01 to 0.1%). The rearrangement links TRBV11-1 to TRBJ2-1; D is possibly TRBD2 (6 bases). Germline V gives CDR1 SGHAT, CDR2 FQDESV (reference sequence). The V end lost 8 bases, the J end lost 9 bases, and 20 bases lay between the germline ends. The CDR3 has 14 residues. CDR3 nucleotides: TGTGCCAGCGGCGTTTACGGGACCGGGGGTGAGCAGTTCTTC. Amino acid sequence: CASGVYGTGGEQFF.

This clonotype was picked up one time. The chain links TRBV28 to TRBJ1-1; a weak D match, TRBD1 (5 bases). V dropped 11 bases and J dropped 0 bases, with 10 bases sitting between them. The CDR3 is 12 amino acids. Per germline, CDR1 MDHEN and CDR2 SYDVKM. The CDR3 spells CADSFMNTEAFF. The CDR3 bases are TGTGCCGACAGCTTTATGAACACTGAAGCTTTCTTT. Full variable domain (missing parts from reference TRBV28 and TRBJ1-1): DVKVTQSSRYLVKRTGEKVFLECVQDMDHENMFWYRQDPGLGLRLIYFSYDVKMKEKGDIPEGYSVSREKKERFSLILESASTNQTSMYLCADSFMNTEAFFGQGTRLTVV.

This sequence joins TRBV11-2 and TRBJ2-2, with a tentative D call TRBD2 (5 bases). The CDR3 has 14 amino acids. V lost 5 bases, J lost 2 bases, and 9 bases lay in between. Germline lookup yields CDR1 SGHAT and CDR2 FQNNGV. The CDR3 here is CASSPGLNTGELFF. CDR3 bases: TGTGCCAGCAGCCCCGGACTCAACACCGGGGAGCTGTTTTTT.

The chain uses TRBV20-1 and TRBJ2-1; D might be TRBD1 (5 bases). The CDR3 covers 15 residues. Germline values: CDR1 DFQATT, CDR2 SNEGSKA (reference sequence). V was clipped by 0 bases and J by 7 bases, with 16 bases between them. CDR3 in amino acids: CSARDQGSGKNEQFF. The CDR3 DNA follows: TGCAGTGCTAGAGATCAGGGCAGTGGGAAGAATGAGCAGTTCTTC.

Worth noting for this clonotype: No conserved phenylalanine or tryptophan ends this CDR3, so it is likely a read error. The limits of the CDR3 on the DNA are not certain, so only TCRdb's listed CDR3 is given. This chain uses TRBV10-1 with TRBJ2-7; TRBD1 is the table's D call and was not checked against the DNA. Germline CDR1 and CDR2: WNHNN and SYGVQD (reference sequence). The CDR3 spans 13 residues, counting both ends. CDR3 amino acids: CASRAQGAYEEYL.

The count of this clonotype is one. A much larger clonotype is one base distant, so this may be a read error. The rearrangement uses TRBV29-1 and TRBJ1-1; TRBD1 matches at 7 bases. CDR3 length: 16 amino acids. Germline V gene data show CDR1 as SQVTM and CDR2 as ANQGSEA. V lost 6 bases to trimming and J lost 1 base; unmatched junction nucleotides: 14. CDR3 DNA: TGCAGCGTCCTAGTTCGCCAGGGGGTTCCGAACACTGAAGCTTTCTTT. It codes for CSVLVRQGVPNTEAFF.

The rearrangement uses TRBV5-6 and TRBJ1-1; D is ambiguous. The CDR3 length is 11 residues. Trimming took 2 bases from V and 6 from J, leaving 5 bases between them. The germline gives CDR1 SGHDT, CDR2 YYEEEE. CDR3 amino acids: CASSLVPEAFF. The CDR3 DNA reads TGTGCCAGCAGCTTAGTGCCTGAAGCTTTCTTT.

About this clonotype: Relative to the germline gene, one junction end is altered; a read error may explain this. The chain joins TRBV29-1 to TRBJ2-7; D may be TRBD1 or TRBD2 (5 bases each). The CDR3 contains 12 residues. In germline, CDR1 is SQVTM, CDR2 ANQGSEA. This chain's CDR3 is CSAARELHEQHF. The CDR3, as DNA: TGCAGCGCGGCCAGGGAGCTACACGAGCAGCACTTC.

In this sample, this clonotype turned up once. A read error may be the cause here, since a much bigger clone is one base away. This chain links TRBV12-3 or TRBV12-4 with TRBJ2-1, with no clear D. Trimming took off 7 bases at V and 0 bases at J, with 22 bases between the two ends. The CDR3 covers 18 residues. The CDR3 DNA reads as TGTGCCAGCAATTTTCTTCCGACTGGCCAGAGCTCCTACAATGAGCAGTTCTTC. This translates into CASNFLPTGQSSYNEQFF.

Worth noting for this clonotype: At one of its ends the junction is not consistent with the germline gene, which may arise from a read error. The J gene is TRBJ2-6, the V gene TRBV6-5, with TRBD2 identical over 7 bases. CDR1 and CDR2 (germline): MNHEY, SVGAGI. The CDR3 runs 16 residues. The CDR3 DNA is TGTGTCAGTTCGGGACTAACTAACTCTGGTGCCAACGTCCTGACTTTC. Its protein is CVSSGLTNSGANVLTF.

Only a few counts were recorded for this clonotype. The CDR3 loop reads CANRDRGQETQYF. As DNA, the CDR3 is TGTGCCAACAGGGACAGGGGGCAAGAGACCCAGTACTTC. The gene calls are TRBV24-1 and TRBJ2-5, with TRBD1 matching over 11 bases. Unmatched junction bases numbered 3, after V lost 11 bases and J lost 2 bases. The CDR3 has 13 residues. Germline CDR1 KGHDR, CDR2 SFDVKD.